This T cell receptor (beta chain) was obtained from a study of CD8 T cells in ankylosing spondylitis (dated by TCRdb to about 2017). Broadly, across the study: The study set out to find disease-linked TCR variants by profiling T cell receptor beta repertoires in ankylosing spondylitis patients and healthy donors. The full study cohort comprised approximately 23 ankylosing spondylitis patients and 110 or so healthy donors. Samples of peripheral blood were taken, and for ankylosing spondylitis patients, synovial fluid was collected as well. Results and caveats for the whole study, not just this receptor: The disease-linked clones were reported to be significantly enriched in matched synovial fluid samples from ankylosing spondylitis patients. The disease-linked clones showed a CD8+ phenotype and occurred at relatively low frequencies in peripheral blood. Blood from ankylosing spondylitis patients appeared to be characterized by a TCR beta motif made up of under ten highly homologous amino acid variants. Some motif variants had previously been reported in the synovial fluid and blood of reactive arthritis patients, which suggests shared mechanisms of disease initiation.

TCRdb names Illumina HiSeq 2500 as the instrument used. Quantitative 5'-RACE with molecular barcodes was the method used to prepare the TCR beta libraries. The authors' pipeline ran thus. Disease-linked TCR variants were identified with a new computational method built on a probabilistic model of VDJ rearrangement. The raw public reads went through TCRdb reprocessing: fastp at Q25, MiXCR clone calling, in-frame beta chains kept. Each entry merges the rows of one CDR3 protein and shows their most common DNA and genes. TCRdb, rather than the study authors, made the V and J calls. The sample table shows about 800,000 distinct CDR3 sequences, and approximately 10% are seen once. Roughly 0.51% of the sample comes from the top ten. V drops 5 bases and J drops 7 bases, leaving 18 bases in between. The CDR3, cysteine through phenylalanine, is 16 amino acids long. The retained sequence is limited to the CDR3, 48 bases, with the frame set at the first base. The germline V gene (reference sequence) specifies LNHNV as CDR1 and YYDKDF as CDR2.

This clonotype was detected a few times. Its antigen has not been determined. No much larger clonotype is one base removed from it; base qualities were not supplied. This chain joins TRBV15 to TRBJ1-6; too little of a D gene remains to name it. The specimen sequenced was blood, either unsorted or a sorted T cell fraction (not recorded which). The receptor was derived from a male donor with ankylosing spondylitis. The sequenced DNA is TGTGCCACCAGCCGAGCGCCTAGGCAGGCGAATTCACCCCTCCACTTT. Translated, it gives CATSRAPRQANSPLHF.